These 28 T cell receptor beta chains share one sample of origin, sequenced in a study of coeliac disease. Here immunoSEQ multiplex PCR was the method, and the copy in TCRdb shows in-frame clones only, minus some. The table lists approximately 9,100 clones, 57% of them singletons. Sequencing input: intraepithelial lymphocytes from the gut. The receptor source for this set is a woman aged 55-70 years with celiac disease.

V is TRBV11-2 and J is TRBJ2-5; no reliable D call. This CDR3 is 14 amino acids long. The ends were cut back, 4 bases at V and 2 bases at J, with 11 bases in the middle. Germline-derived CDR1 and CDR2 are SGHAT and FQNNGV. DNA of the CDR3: TGTGCCAGCAGCTCATATTACCAGCAAGAGACCCAGTACTTC. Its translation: CASSSYYQQETQYF.

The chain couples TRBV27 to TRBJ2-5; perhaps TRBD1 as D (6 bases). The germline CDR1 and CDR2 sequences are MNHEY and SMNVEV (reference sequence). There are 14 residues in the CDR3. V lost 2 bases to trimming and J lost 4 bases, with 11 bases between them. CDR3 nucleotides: TGTGCCAGCAGTTTAGGGGACACAGGAGAGACCCAGTACTTC. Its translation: CASSLGDTGETQYF.

The CDR3 here is CASSTAGTGISEAFF. The CDR3 DNA is TGTGCCAGCAGTACCGCCGGGACAGGGATTTCGGAAGCTTTCTTT. This chain connects TRBV2 to TRBJ1-1, with 9 bases identical to TRBD1. Germline V gene data show CDR1 as SNHLY and CDR2 as FYNNEI. V dropped 5 bases and J dropped 8; count of bases not matched to a gene: 12. This CDR3 spans 15 amino acids.

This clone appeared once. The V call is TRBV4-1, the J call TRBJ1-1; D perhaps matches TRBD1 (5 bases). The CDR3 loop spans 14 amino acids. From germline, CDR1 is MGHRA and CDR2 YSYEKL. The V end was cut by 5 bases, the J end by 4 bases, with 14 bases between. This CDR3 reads CASSALSGSTEAFF. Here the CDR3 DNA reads TGCGCCAGCAGCGCCTTGTCAGGGTCCACTGAAGCTTTCTTT.

CDR3 sequence: CASSMDGSYEQYF. CDR3 in DNA: TGCGCCAGCAGCATGGACGGGAGCTACGAGCAGTACTTC. The chain uses TRBV5-1 and TRBJ2-7; D might be TRBD2 (6 bases). V lost 4 bases, J lost 3 bases, and 11 bases lay in between. CDR1 and CDR2 from the germline V gene are SGHRS and YFSETQ. The CDR3 is 13 amino acids.

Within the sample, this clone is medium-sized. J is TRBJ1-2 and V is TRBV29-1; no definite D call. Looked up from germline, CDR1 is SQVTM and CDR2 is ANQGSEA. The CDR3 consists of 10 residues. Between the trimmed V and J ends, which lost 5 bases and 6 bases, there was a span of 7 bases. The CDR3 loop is CSVPIHGYTF. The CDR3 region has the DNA TGCAGCGTTCCAATCCATGGCTACACCTTC.

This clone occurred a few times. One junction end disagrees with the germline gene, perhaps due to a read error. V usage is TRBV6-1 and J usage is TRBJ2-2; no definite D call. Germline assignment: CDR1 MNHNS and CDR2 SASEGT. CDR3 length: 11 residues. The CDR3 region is CASSGPGELFF. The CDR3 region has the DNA TGTGCCAGTAGTGGGCCCGGGGAGCTGTTTTTT.

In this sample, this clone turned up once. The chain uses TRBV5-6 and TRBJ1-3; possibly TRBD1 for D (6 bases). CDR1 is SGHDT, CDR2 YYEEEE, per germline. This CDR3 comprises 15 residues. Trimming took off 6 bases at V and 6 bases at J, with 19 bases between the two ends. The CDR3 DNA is TGTGCCAGCACCATCCTAACAGGGAGCCCAAACACCATATATTTT. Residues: CASTILTGSPNTIYF.

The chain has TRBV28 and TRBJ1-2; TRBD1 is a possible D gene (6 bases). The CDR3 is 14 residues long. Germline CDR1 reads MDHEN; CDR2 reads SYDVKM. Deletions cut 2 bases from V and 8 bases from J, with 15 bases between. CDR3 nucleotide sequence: TGTGCCAGCAGTTTAAGGTGGCAGGGGACCGGCTACACCTTC. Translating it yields CASSLRWQGTGYTF.

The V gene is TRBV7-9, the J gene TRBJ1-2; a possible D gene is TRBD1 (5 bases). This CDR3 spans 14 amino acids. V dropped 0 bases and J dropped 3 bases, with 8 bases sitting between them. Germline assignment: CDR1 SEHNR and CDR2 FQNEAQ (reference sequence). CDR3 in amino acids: CASSLAPQDYGYTF. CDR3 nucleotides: TGTGCCAGCAGCTTAGCCCCACAGGACTATGGCTACACCTTC. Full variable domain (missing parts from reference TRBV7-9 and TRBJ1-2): DTGVSQNPRHKITKRGQNVTFRCDPISEHNRLYWYRQTLGQGPEFLTYFQNEAQLEKSRLLSDRFSAERPKGSFSTLEIQRTEQGDSAMYLCASSLAPQDYGYTFGSGTRLTVV.

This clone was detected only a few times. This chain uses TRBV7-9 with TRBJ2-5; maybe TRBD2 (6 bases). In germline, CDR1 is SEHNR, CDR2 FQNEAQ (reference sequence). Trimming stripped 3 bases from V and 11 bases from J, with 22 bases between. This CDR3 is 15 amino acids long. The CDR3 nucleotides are TGTGCCAGCAGCTTCGGGGGTAGGGAGCACGCCTCGCAGTACTTC. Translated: CASSFGGREHASQYF.

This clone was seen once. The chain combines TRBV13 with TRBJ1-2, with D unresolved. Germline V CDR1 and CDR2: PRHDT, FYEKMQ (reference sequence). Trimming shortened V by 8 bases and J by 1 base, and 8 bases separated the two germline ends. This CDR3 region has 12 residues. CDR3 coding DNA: TGTGCCAGCTCTACTCTTAACTATGGCTACACCTTC. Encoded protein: CASSTLNYGYTF.

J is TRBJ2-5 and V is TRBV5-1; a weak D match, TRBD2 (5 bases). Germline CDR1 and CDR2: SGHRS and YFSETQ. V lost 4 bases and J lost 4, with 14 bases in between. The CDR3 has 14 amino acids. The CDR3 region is CASSERGGAETQYF. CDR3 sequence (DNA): TGCGCCAGCAGCGAACGGGGTGGCGCAGAGACCCAGTACTTC.

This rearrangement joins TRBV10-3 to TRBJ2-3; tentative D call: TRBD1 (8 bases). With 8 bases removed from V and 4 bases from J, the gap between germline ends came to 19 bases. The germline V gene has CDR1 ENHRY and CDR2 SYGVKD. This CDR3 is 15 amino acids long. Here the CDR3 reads CAIRERDRNADTQYF. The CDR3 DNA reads TGTGCCATCCGGGAGCGGGACAGGAATGCAGATACGCAGTATTTT.

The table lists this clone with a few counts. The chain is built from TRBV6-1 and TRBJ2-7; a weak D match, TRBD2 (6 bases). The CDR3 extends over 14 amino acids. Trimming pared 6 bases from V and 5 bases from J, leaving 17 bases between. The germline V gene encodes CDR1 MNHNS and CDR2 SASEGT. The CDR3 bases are TGTGCCAGCAGCGGGGGACTCGACGGTCACGAGCAGTACTTC. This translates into CASSGGLDGHEQYF.

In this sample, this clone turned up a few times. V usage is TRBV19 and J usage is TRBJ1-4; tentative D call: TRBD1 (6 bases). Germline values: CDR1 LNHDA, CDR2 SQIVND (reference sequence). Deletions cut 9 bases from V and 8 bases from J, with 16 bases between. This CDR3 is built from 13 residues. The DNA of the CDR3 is TGTGCCAGCGGGACACCGAATGGGGAAAAACTGTTTTTT. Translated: CASGTPNGEKLFF.

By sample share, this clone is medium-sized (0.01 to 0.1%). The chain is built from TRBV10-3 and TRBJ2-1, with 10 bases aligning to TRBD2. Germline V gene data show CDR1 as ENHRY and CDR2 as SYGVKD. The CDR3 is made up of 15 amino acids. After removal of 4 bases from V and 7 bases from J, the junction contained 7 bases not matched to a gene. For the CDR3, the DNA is TGTGCCATCAGTGGGAGCGGGAGGGCCGGTAATGAGCAGTTCTTC. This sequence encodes CAISGSGRAGNEQFF.

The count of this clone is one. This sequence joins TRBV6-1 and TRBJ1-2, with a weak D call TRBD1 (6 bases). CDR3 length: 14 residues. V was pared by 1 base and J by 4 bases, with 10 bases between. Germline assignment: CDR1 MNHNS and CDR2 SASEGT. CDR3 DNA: TGTGCCAGCAGTGAAGAGGTGACAGGCTATGGCTACACCTTC. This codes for CASSEEVTGYGYTF.

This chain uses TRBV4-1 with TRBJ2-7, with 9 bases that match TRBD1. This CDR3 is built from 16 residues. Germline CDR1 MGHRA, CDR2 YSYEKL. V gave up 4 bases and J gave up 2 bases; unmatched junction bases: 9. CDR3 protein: CASSRLPDRGAYEQYF. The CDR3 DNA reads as TGCGCCAGCAGCCGCCTACCGGACAGGGGAGCCTACGAGCAGTACTTC.

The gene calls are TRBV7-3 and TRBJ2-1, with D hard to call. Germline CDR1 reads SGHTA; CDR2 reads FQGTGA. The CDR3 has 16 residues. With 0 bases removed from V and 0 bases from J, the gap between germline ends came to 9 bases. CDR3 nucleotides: TGTGCCAGCAGCTTAACCCTACTTAGCTCCTACAATGAGCAGTTCTTC. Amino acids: CASSLTLLSSYNEQFF.

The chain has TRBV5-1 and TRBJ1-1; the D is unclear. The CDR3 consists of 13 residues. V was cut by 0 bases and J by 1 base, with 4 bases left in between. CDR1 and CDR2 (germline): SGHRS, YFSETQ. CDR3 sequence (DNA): TGCGCCAGCAGCTTGGGCGGGAACACTGAAGCTTTCTTT. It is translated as CASSLGGNTEAFF.

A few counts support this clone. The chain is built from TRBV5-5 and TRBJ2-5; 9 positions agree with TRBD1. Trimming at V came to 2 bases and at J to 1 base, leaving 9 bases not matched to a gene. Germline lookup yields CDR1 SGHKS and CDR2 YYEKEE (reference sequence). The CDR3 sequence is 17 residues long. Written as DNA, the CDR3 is TGTGCCAGCAGCTTAGCACAGGGGGCCGTCCTCCAAGAGACCCAGTACTTC. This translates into CASSLAQGAVLQETQYF. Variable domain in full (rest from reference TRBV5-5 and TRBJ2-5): DAGVTQSPTHLIKTRGQQVTLRCSPISGHKSVSWYQQVLGQGPQFIFQYYEKEERGRGNFPDRFSARQFPNYSSELNVNALLLGDSALYLCASSLAQGAVLQETQYFGPGTRLLVL.

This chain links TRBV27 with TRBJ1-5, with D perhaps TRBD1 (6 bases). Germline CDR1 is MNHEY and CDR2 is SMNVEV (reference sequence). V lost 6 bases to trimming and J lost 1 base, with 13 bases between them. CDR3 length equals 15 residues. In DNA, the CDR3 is TGTGCCAGCAGGCTGACAGGATTCAGCAATCAGCCCCAGCATTTT. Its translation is CASRLTGFSNQPQHF.

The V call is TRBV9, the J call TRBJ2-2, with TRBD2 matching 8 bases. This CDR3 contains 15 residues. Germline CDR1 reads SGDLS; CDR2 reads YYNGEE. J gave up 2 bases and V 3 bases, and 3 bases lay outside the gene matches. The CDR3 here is CASSAIAGNTGELFF. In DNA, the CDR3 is TGTGCCAGCAGCGCAATAGCGGGAAACACCGGGGAGCTGTTTTTT. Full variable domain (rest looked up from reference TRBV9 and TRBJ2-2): DSGVTQTPKHLITATGQRVTLRCSPRSGDLSVYWYQQSLDQGLQFLIQYYNGEERAKGNILERFSAQQFPDLHSELNLSSLELGDSALYFCASSAIAGNTGELFFGEGSRLTVL.

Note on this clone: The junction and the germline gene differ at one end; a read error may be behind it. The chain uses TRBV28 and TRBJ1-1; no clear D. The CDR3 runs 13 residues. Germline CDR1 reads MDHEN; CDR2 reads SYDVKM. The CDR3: CASCGGGNPEAFF. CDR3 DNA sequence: TGTGCCAGCTGTGGCGGCGGGAACCCTGAAGCTTTCTTT.

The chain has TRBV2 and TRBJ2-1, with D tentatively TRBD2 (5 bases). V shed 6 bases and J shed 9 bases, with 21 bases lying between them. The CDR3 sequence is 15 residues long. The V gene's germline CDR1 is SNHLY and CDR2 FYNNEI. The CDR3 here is CASSSAEGSRGEQFF. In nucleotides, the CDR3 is TGTGCCAGCAGCTCCGCCGAAGGGAGCCGGGGTGAGCAGTTCTTC.

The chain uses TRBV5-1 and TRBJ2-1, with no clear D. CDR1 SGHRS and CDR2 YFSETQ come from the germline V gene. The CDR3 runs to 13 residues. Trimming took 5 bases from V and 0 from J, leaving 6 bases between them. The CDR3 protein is CASSRSSYNEQFF. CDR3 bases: TGCGCCAGCAGTCGGAGCTCCTACAATGAGCAGTTCTTC.

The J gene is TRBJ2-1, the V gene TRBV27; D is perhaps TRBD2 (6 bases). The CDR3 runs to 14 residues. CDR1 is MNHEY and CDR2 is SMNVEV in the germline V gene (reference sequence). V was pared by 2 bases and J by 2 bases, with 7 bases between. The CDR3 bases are TGTGCCAGCAGTTTAGCGGGAACCTACAATGAGCAGTTCTTC. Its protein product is CASSLAGTYNEQFF.